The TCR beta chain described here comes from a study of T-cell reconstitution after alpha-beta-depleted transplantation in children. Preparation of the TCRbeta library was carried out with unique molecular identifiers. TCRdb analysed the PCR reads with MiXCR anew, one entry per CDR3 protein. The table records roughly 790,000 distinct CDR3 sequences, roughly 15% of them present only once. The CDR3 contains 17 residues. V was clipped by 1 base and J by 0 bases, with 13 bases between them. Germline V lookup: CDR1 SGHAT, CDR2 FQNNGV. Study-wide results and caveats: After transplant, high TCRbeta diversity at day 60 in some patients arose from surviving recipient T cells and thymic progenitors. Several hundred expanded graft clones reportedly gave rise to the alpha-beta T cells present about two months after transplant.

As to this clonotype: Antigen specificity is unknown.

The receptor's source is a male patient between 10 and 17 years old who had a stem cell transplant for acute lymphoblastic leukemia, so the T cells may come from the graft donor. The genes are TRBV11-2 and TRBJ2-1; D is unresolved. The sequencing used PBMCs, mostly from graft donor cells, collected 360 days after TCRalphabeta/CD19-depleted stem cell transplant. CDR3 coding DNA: TGTGCCAGCAGCTTAGGGTGGCGGACGAGCTCCTACAATGAGCAGTTCTTC. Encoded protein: CASSLGWRTSSYNEQFF. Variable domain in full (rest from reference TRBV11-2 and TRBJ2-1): EAGVAQSPRYKIIEKRQSVAFWCNPISGHATLYWYQQILGQGPKLLIQFQNNGVVDDSQLPKDRFSAERLKGVDSTLKIQPAKLEDSAVYLCASSLGWRTSSYNEQFFGPGTRLTVL.